This T cell receptor beta chain was captured by sequencing in a study of blood T cell repertoires in COVID-19. About the research overall: Material from acute and convalescent COVID-19 was sourced from the United States, Italy and Spain. PBMCs, B-cell-depleted T cells, or T cells provided the cDNA or gDNA that made up the material.

Methods used by the authors: Reference gene primer amplification gave estimated nucleated cell counts. Assay used: immunoSEQ multiplex PCR; TCRdb lists only in-frame clones, some missing. D and trimming were read from the DNA, whereas the V and J calls and clone size are those reported in that table. This table holds about 260,000 clones, 90% found once. Germline V gene lookup returns CDR1 SSHAT and CDR2 FNYEAQ (reference sequence). CDR3 length: 15 amino acids. Trimming left V 1 base short and J 2 bases short, with 11 bases between. Sample: peripheral blood. This TCR derives from a woman between 35 and 50 years old with acute or convalescent COVID-19. This rearrangement joins TRBV7-7 to TRBJ2-5; weak D call: TRBD2 (6 bases). CDR3 sequence: CASSLVASAQETQYF. The CDR3 DNA is TGTGCCAGCAGCTTAGTGGCTAGCGCTCAAGAGACCCAGTACTTC. Drawing the rest from reference TRBV7-7 and TRBJ2-5, the complete variable domain is GAGVSQSPRYKVTKRGQDVTLRCDPISSHATLYWYQQALGQGPEFLTYFNYEAQPDKSGLPSDRFSAERPEGSISTLTIQRTEQRDSAMYRCASSLVASAQETQYFGPGTRLLVL.